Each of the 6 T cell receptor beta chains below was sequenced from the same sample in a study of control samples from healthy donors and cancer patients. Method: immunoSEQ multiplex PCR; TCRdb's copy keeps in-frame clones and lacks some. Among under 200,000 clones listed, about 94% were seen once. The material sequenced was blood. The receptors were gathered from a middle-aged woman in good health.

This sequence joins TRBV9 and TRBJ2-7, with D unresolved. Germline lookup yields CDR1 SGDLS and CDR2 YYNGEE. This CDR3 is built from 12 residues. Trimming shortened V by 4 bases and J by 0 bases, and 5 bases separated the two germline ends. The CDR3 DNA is TGTGCCAGCAGCCGAGACTCCTACGAGCAGTACTTC. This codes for CASSRDSYEQYF.

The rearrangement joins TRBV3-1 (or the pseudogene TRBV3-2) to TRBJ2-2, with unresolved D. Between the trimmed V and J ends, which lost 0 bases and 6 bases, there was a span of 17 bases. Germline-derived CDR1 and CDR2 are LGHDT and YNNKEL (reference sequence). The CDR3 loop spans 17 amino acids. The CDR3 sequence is CASSQDMVVNRAGELFF. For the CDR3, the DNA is TGTGCCAGCAGCCAAGATATGGTGGTCAATAGGGCCGGGGAGCTGTTTTTT.

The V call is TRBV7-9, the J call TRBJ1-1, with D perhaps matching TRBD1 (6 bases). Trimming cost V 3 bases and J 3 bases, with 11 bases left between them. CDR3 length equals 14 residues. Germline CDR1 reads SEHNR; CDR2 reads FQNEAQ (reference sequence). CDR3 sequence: CASSFNGGDTEAFF. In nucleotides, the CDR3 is TGTGCCAGCAGCTTCAACGGGGGCGACACTGAAGCTTTCTTT.

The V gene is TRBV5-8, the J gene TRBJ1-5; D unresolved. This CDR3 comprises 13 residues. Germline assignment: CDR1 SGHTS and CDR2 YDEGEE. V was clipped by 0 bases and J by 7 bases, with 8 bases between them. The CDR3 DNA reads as TGTGCCAGCAGCTTGGGGGAAAGCCAGCCCCAGCATTTT. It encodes CASSLGESQPQHF.

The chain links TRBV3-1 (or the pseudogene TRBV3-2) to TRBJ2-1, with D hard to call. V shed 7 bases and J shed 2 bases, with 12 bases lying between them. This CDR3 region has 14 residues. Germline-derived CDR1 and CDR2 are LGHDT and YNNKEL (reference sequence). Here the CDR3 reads CASKKAGPYNEQFF. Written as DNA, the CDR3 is TGTGCCAGCAAGAAGGCCGGCCCCTACAATGAGCAGTTCTTC.

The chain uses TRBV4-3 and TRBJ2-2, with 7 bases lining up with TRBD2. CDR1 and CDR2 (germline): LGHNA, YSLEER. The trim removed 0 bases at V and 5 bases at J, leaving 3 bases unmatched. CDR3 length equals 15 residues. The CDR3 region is CASSQDRGETGELFF. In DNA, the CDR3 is TGCGCCAGCAGCCAAGATCGGGGGGAAACCGGGGAGCTGTTTTTT.